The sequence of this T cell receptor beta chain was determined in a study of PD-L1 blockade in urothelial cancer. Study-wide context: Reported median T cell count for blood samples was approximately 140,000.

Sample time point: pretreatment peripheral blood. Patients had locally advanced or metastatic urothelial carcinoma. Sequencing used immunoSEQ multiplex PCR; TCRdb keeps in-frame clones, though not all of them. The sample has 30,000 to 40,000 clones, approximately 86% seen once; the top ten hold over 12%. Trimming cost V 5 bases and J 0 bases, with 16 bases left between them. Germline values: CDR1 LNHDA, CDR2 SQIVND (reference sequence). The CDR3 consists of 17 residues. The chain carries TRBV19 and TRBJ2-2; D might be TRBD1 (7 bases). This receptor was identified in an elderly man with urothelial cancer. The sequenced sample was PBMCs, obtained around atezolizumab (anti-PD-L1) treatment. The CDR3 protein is CASSGIRGESNTGELFF. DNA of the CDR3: TGTGCCAGTAGTGGCATCAGGGGGGAGTCGAACACCGGGGAGCTGTTTTTT.